Shown below are 4 T cell receptor beta chains from a single sample sequenced in a study of blood T cell repertoires in COVID-19. Sequencing was performed with immunoSEQ multiplex PCR; in TCRdb, only in-frame clones are kept and a portion is missing. The sample consists of approximately 290,000 clones, approximately 90% of them appearing once. The sequenced sample consisted of peripheral blood. The receptors come from a man in his late teens or twenties with active or convalescent COVID-19.

The chain recombines TRBV7-9 with TRBJ1-4; the match to TRBD1 covers 11 bases. V shed 3 bases and J 8 bases; nucleotides not matched to a gene: 8. In germline, CDR1 is SEHNR, CDR2 FQNEAQ (reference sequence). The CDR3 extends over 16 amino acids. In DNA, the CDR3 is TGTGCCAGCAGCTTTCGGACAGGGGGCGCCGCCGAAAAACTGTTTTTT. It yields the protein CASSFRTGGAAEKLFF.

The J gene is TRBJ1-2, the V gene TRBV5-1, with TRBD1 identical over 10 bases. V was clipped by 4 bases and J by 4 bases; unmatched bases: 7. From germline, CDR1 is SGHRS and CDR2 YFSETQ. The CDR3 runs 15 residues. In nucleotides, the CDR3 is TGCGCCAGCAGCAAGGACAGGGGGGGCCTCTATGGCTACACCTTC. As protein: CASSKDRGGLYGYTF.

The chain links TRBV7-2 to TRBJ2-3; 7 bases agree with TRBD2. Germline lookup yields CDR1 SGHTA and CDR2 FQGNSA. The J segment lost 2 bases and the V segment lost 5 bases, leaving 10 bases of the junction unmatched. The CDR3 is 16 residues long. The CDR3 DNA sequence: TGTGCCAGCAGCCCGGGACTACCTTATGCCACAGATACGCAGTATTTT. Translated, it gives CASSPGLPYATDTQYF.

The gene calls are TRBV28 and TRBJ2-7; maybe TRBD2 (6 bases). Per the germline V gene, CDR1 is MDHEN and CDR2 is SYDVKM. CDR3 size: 14 residues. V lost 1 base to trimming and J lost 6 bases, with 13 bases between them. The CDR3 DNA reads TGTGCCAGCAGTTTATTACAGCCGGGGGTCGAGCAGTACTTC. Its translation is CASSLLQPGVEQYF.